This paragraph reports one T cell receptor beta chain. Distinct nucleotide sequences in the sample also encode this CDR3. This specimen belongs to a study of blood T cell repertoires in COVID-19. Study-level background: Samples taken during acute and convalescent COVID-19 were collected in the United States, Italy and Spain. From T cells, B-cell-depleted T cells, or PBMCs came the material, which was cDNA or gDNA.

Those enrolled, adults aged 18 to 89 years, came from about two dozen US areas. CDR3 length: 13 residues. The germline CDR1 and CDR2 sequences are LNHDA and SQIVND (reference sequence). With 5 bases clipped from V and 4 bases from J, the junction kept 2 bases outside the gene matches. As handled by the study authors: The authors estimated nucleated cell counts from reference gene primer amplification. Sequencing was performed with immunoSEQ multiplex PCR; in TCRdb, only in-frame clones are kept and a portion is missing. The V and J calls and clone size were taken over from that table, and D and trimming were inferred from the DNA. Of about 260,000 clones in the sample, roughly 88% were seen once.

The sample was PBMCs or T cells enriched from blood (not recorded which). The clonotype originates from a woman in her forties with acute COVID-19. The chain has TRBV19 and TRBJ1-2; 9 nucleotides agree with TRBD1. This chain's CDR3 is CASSPDRGYGYTF. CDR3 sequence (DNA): TGTGCCAGTAGTCCGGACAGGGGCTATGGCTACACCTTC.